These T cell receptor beta chains were read from a single sample in a study of blood T cell repertoires in COVID-19. Data came from immunoSEQ multiplex PCR; TCRdb stores just in-frame clones and leaves some out. This table holds tens of thousands of clones, roughly 86% found once. What was sequenced was peripheral blood. These receptors were collected from a man at least 80 years old with active COVID-19. CDR3s include the opening cysteine and the closing phenylalanine or tryptophan. Each record gives: clone size, D gene, J gene, V gene, CDR3 DNA, CDR3 protein. The D gene is left open where the match is weak. Size values are once, few and many counts, or a class for expanded clones, and some rows have none.

size: NA; D: TRBD2; J: TRBJ2-5; V: TRBV19; DNA: TGTGCCAGTAGTACTAGCGGGAGTGAGACCCAGTACTTC; CDR3: CASSTSGSETQYF
size: NA; D: NA; J: TRBJ2-1; V: TRBV5-4; DNA: TGTGCCAGCAGCTTCGGGGGACCCTCCTACAATGAGCAGTTCTTC; CDR3: CASSFGGPSYNEQFF
size: few; D: TRBD1; J: TRBJ2-7; V: TRBV28; DNA: TGTGCCAGCAGCCTAGCCCATCGGGGACAGGCGGTAAGGGACGAGCAGTACTTC; CDR3: CASSLAHRGQAVRDEQYF
size: few; D: NA; J: TRBJ1-2; V: TRBV27; DNA: TGTGCCAGCAGTTTATCGGGCCAGGGCTATGGCTACACCTTC; CDR3: CASSLSGQGYGYTF
size: NA; D: NA; J: TRBJ2-5; V: TRBV28; DNA: TGTGCCAGCAGTTCGGACAGACGGAAGACCCAGTACTTC; CDR3: CASSSDRRKTQYF
size: NA; D: TRBD1; J: TRBJ2-1; V: TRBV5-1; DNA: TGCGCCAGCAGCTTGCACCCGGGACAGTCCTACAATGAGCAGTTCTTC; CDR3: CASSLHPGQSYNEQFF
size: NA; D: TRBD1; J: TRBJ2-1; V: TRBV18; DNA: TGTGCCAGCTCGCAACTTCCCGGGACAGGGGGCAATGAGCAGTTCTTC; CDR3: CASSQLPGTGGNEQFF
size: NA; D: NA; J: TRBJ2-6; V: TRBV18; DNA: TGTGCCAGCTCACCCGCGGGCTCGACTATTTCTGGGGCCAACGTCCTGACTTTC; CDR3: CASSPAGSTISGANVLTF
size: NA; D: TRBD2; J: TRBJ2-1; V: TRBV7-3; DNA: TGTGCCAGCAGCCCCGGACTAGCGGGAGATGAGCAGTTCTTC; CDR3: CASSPGLAGDEQFF
size: NA; D: NA; J: TRBJ1-1; V: TRBV7-2; DNA: TGTGCCAGCAGCTTAACGGCAGGGTGGTACACTGAAGCTTTCTTT; CDR3: CASSLTAGWYTEAFF
size: NA; D: TRBD2; J: TRBJ2-5; V: TRBV7-2; DNA: TGTGCCAGCAGCTATCGAACGAGGACTAGCGGGGTCCAAGAGACCCAGTACTTC; CDR3: CASSYRTRTSGVQETQYF
size: NA; D: NA; J: TRBJ2-7; V: TRBV19; DNA: TGTGCCAGTAGCCCCCACTACTCCTACGAGCAGTACTTC; CDR3: CASSPHYSYEQYF
size: NA; D: TRBD2; J: TRBJ2-1; V: TRBV5-1; DNA: TGCGCCAGCAGCTTGCGGACTAGCGGGAGAGACAATGAGCAGTTCTTC; CDR3: CASSLRTSGRDNEQFF
size: NA; D: TRBD1; J: TRBJ2-1; V: TRBV7-8; DNA: TGTGCCAGCAGCCGCCCCCTCCACGCGACAGGGAGCAATGAGCAGTTCTTC; CDR3: CASSRPLHATGSNEQFF
size: few; D: NA; J: TRBJ2-1; V: TRBV3-1/TRBV3-2; DNA: TGTGCCAGCAGCCAAGGACTCTGGAGCCAGTTCTTC; CDR3: CASSQGLWSQFF
size: NA; D: TRBD1; J: TRBJ1-2; V: TRBV28; DNA: TGTGCCAGCAACCCTTATGCGGGACAGGGCGAGGGCTACACCTTC; CDR3: CASNPYAGQGEGYTF
size: NA; D: NA; J: TRBJ1-1; V: TRBV30; DNA: TGTGCCTGGAGTAAGACAGTAAACACTGAAGCTTTCTTT; CDR3: CAWSKTVNTEAFF
size: NA; D: TRBD2; J: TRBJ2-7; V: TRBV25-1; DNA: TGTGCCAGCAGAGACCTAGCGGAGGGCGAGCAGTACTTC; CDR3: CASRDLAEGEQYF